The clone carrying this T cell receptor beta chain came up a few times. The time point was: healthy volunteer bleed at 2 weeks. Total RNA extraction was carried out from unfractionated whole blood. This specimen comes from a study of human T cells and chemical hapten exposure. Germline V lookup: CDR1 SEHNR, CDR2 FQNEAQ (reference sequence). V dropped 1 base and J dropped 0 bases, with 10 bases sitting between them. This CDR3 spans 16 amino acids. What the library attached to individual cDNA molecules were unique molecular identifiers. Original analysis: Samples ranged from roughly 23,224 to 690,600 TCRs, with a median of around 100,000. TCRdb re-derived calls from the RACE reads in MiXCR, one entry per CDR3 protein. TCRdb, rather than the study authors, made the V and J calls. Of 45,000 or so distinct CDR3 sequences in the sample, 3.5% to 5% are singletons; the top ten hold 4.5% to 6%.

This TCR was sampled from a human donor in good health. Some clones in this sample may be carry-over from other donors' samples. The source material was whole blood. This chain links TRBV7-9 with TRBJ2-1; TRBD1 is a possible D gene (5 bases). The CDR3 DNA sequence: TGTGCCAGCAGCTTAGGAACAGGCCGCTCCTACAATGAGCAGTTCTTC. It translates to CASSLGTGRSYNEQFF.